This T cell receptor beta chain was documented in a study of control samples from healthy donors and cancer patients. Only in-frame clones appear in the TCRdb table, and some are missing; sequencing was by immunoSEQ multiplex PCR. The sample has 170,000 or so clones; approximately 92% are singletons. The TCR sequence derives from a man aged 18 to 29 in good health. The specimen sequenced was blood.

DNA for the CDR3: TGTGCCAGCAGCTTAGGGCAATTAACCGAGCAGTACTTC. It yields the protein CASSLGQLTEQYF. The V gene is TRBV11-3, the J gene TRBJ2-7; no clear D gene. Germline CDR1 and CDR2: SGHNT and YENEEA. V was pared by 1 base and J by 6 bases, with 10 bases between. The CDR3 runs 13 residues. The full variable domain, rest sourced from reference TRBV11-3 and TRBJ2-7, is EAGVVQSPRYKIIEKKQPVAFWCNPISGHNTLYWYLQNLGQGPELLIRYENEEAVDDSQLPKDRFSAERLKGVDSTLKIQPAELGDSAVYLCASSLGQLTEQYFGPGTRLTVT.